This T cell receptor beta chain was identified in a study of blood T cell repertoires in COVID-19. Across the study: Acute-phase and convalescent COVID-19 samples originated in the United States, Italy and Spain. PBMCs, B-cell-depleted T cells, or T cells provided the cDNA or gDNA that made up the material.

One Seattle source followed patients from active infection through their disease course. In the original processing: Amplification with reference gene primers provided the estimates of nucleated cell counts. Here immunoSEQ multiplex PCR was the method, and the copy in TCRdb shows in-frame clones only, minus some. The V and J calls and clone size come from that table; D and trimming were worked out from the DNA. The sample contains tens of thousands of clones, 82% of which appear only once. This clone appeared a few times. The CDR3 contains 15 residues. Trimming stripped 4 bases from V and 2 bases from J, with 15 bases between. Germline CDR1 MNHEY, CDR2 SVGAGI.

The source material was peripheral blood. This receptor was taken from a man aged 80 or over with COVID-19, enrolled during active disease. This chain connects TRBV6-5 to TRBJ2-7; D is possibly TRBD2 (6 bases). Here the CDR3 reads CASSSGLSIAYEQYV. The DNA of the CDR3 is TGTGCCAGCAGTTCGGGACTTTCTATAGCCTACGAGCAGTACGTC.